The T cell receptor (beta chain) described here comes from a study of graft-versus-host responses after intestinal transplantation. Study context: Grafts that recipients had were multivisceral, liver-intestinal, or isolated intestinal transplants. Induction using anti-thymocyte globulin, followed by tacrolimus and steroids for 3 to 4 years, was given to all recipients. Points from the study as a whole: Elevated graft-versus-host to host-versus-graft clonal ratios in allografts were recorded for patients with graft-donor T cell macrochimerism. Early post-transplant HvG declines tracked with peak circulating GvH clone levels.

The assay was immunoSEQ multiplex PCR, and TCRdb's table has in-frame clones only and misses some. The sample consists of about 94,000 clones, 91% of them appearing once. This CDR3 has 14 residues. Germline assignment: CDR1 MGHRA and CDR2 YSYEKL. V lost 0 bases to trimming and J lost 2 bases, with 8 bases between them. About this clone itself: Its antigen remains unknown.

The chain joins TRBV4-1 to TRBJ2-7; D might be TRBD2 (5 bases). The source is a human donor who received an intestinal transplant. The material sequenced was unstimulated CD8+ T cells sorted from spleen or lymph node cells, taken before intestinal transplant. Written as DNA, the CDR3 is TGCGCCAGCAGCCAAGATCCGGGGACCTACGAGCAGTACTTC. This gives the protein CASSQDPGTYEQYF.